The entry that follows covers one T cell receptor beta chain sequence. Its antigen remains unknown. This entry comes from a study of blood T cells in healthy people across ages. Germline V lookup: CDR1 LGHNA, CDR2 YSLEER. Germline trimming cut 6 bases from V and 7 bases from J; bases unmatched to any gene: 8. The CDR3 is 15 residues long. Study-level results: Not knowing donor CMV status may have confounded expanded clonotype changes. Without sorted subsets, naive and antigen-experienced compartments could not be conclusively compared.

A sample-barcoded 5' primer and a J-beta primer mix were used in a second PCR of roughly 7 to 12 cycles. A template-switch adaptor with 12 random nucleotides tagged each cDNA molecule. At least 2.5 million CDR3-containing paired-end reads were obtained per sample. TCRdb redid the calling of the 5' RACE reads with MiXCR, one entry per CDR3 protein. This table has 1.5 million or so distinct CDR3 sequences, approximately 39% appearing once. Sequenced sample: blood. This receptor was identified in a woman younger than 35 in good health. The V and J genes are TRBV4-3 and TRBJ2-1; 11 positions agree with TRBD2. In nucleotides, the CDR3 is TGCGCCAGCAGTTGGCTAGCGGGGGGTTTGAATGAGCAGTTCTTC. Its protein is CASSWLAGGLNEQFF.